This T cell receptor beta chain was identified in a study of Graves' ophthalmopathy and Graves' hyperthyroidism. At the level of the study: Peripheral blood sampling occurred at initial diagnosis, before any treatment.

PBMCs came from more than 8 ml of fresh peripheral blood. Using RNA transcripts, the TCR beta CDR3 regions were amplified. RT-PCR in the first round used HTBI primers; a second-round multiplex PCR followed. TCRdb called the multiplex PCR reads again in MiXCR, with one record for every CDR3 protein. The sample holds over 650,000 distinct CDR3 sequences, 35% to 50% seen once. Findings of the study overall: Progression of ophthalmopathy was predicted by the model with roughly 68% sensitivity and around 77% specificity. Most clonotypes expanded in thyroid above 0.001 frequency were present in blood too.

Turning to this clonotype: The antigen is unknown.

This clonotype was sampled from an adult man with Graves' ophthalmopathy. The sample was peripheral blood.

The CDR3: CASKRGHQNTIYF. The CDR3 nucleotides read TGTGCCAGCAAGAGAGGACATCAGAACACCATATATTTT. V is TRBV2 and J is TRBJ1-3, with a possible D match to TRBD1 (5 bases). This CDR3 spans 13 amino acids. V dropped 7 bases and J dropped 7 bases, with 14 bases sitting between them. CDR1 is SNHLY and CDR2 is FYNNEI in the germline V gene.